This TCR beta chain was observed in a study of radiotherapy plus CTLA-4 blockade in lung cancer. Across the study: Objective responses emerged in roughly a sixth of patients, and over 30% attained disease control.

Chemo-refractory metastatic non-small-cell lung cancer patients were treated with focal radiation plus CTLA-4 blockade with ipilimumab. Data came from immunoSEQ multiplex PCR; TCRdb stores just in-frame clones and leaves some out. The sample has about 88,000 clones, about 78% seen once. Concerning this clone itself: What it recognizes is unknown.

CDR1 MDHEN and CDR2 SYDVKM come from the germline V gene. V gave up 6 bases and J gave up 7 bases, with 16 bases separating them. This CDR3 region has 14 residues. Study-wide findings and caveats: Expansion of tumor-derived TCR clones was observed in blood after radiotherapy plus ipilimumab.

V usage is TRBV28 and J usage is TRBJ1-5; the D gene is possibly TRBD1 (5 bases). This receptor was obtained from a human donor with non-small cell lung cancer that progressed on radiotherapy plus ipilimumab. This sample comprised peripheral blood, obtained from a patient treated with radiotherapy plus ipilimumab. The CDR3 loop is CASSLRGKGQPQHF. CDR3 bases: TGTGCCAGCAGCCTACGGGGGAAGGGCCAGCCCCAGCATTTT.